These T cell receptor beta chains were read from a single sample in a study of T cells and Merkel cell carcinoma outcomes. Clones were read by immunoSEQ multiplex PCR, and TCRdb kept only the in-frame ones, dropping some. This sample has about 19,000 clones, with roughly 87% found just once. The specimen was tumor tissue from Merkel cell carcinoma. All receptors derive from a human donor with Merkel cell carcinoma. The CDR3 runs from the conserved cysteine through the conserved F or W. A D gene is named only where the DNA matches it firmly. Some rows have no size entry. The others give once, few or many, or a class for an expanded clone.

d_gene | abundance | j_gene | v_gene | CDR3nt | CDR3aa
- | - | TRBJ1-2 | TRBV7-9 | TGTGCCAGCAGCTTAGCAGCGGCAACCCCCTATGGCTACACCTTC | CASSLAAATPYGYTF
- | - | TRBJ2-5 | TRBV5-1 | TGCGCCAGCGGTGCGGGGACATCCGAGACCCAGTACTTC | CASGAGTSETQYF
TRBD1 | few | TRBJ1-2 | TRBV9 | TGTGCCAGCAGCCGACAGGGACCGCCCTATGGCTACACCTTC | CASSRQGPPYGYTF
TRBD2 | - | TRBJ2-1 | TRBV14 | TGTGCCAGCAGCCAAGTCGGAGGGGGCGGGAGGGCCAAGGAGCAGTTCTTC | CASSQVGGGGRAKEQFF
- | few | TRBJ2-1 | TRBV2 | TGTGCCAGCAGTGGAATGAAGGGGGCGGGGAATGAGCAGTTCTTC | CASSGMKGAGNEQFF
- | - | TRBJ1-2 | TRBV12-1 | TGTGCCAGCAGCTTTAGGTGTGAACGGACAGCCCATAACTATGGCTACACCTTC | CASSFRCERTAHNYGYTF
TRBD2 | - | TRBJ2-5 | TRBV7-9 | TGTGCCAGCAGCTCCTATAGCGGGAGGGAGGAGACCCAGTACTTC | CASSSYSGREETQYF
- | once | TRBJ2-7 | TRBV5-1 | TGCGCCAGCAGCGCCATAATCGGGACCTACGAGCAGTACTTC | CASSAIIGTYEQYF
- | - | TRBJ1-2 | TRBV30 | TGTGCCTGGAGTGTAGGGGGGTATGGCTACACCTTC | CAWSVGGYGYTF
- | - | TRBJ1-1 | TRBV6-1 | TGTGCCAGCAGTCCGGGACAAACGAACACTGAAGCTTTCTTT | CASSPGQTNTEAFF
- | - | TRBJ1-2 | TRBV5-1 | TGCGCCAGCAGCTGGTTGCGGGGGCCTGGCTACACCTTC | CASSWLRGPGYTF
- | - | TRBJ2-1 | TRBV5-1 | TGCGCCAGCGGTGGGACGAGCTCCTACAATGAGCAGTTCTTC | CASGGTSSYNEQFF
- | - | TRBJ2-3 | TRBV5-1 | TGCGCCAGCAGCTTGGCTCTCACTAGCACAGATACGCAGTATTTT | CASSLALTSTDTQYF
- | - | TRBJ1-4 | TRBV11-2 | TGTGCCAGCAGCTTTCGGGATCAGGTGGGAAAACTGTTTTTT | CASSFRDQVGKLFF
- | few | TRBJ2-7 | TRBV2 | TGTGCCAGCAGTCAACAGGTCAAGCAGTACTTC | CASSQQVKQYF
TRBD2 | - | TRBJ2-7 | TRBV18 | TGTGCCAGCTCACGGGGACTAGCGAGGGGAACCTACGAGCAGTACTTC | CASSRGLARGTYEQYF
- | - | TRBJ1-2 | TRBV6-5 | TGTGCCAGCAGTCTACATGGAGCTAACTATGGCTACACCTTC | CASSLHGANYGYTF
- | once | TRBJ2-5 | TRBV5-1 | TGCGCCAGCAGCTTCTGGGAGCGGGAGACCCAGTACTTC | CASSFWERETQYF
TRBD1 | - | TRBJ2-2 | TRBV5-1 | TGCGCCAGCAGCTTGGAGACAGGGACCCTGTTTTTT | CASSLETGTLFF
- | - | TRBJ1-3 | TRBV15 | TGTGCCACCAGCAGAGCCCAGGGGTCTGGAAACACCATATATTTT | CATSRAQGSGNTIYF
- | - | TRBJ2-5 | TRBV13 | TGTGCCAGCAGCTTTGCGACTCAACGCGAGACCCAGTACTTC | CASSFATQRETQYF
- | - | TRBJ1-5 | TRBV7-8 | TGTGCCAGCAGCTTTGGCGGGAGTAGCAATCAGCCCCAGCATTTT | CASSFGGSSNQPQHF
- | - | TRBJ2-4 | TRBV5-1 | TGCGCCAGCAGCTTGGAAGCTGGTCGTGACATTCAGTACTTC | CASSLEAGRDIQYF
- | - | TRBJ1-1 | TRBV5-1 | TGCGCCAGCAGCTCGGTCATGGGAGGGAACACTGAAGCTTTCTTT | CASSSVMGGNTEAFF
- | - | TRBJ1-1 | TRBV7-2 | TGTGCCAGCACCCCGACACCCTTGAACACTGAAGCTTTCTTT | CASTPTPLNTEAFF
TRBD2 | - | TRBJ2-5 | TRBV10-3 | TGTGCCATCAGTGAACCCGGAGGGGAGAATGGCGGGGGAAACCAAGAGACCCAGTACTTC | CAISEPGGENGGGNQETQYF
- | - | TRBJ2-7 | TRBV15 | TGTGCCACCAGCAGAGAGGGGCGCTACGAGCAGTACTTC | CATSREGRYEQYF
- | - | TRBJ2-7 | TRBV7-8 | TGTGCCAGCAGCTTACACCCGAGAAGCGAGCAGTACTTC | CASSLHPRSEQYF
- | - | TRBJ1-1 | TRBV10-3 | TGTGCCATCAGTGAGGCTAAGAACACTGAAGCTTTCTTT | CAISEAKNTEAFF
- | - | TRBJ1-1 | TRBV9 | TGTGCCAGCAGCGACCCGAACACTGAAGCTTTCTTT | CASSDPNTEAFF
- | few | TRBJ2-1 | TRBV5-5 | TGTGCCAGCAAGGTTGGGAGTAAGGACAATGAGCAGTTCTTC | CASKVGSKDNEQFF
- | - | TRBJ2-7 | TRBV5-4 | TGTGCCAGCCTTCCGGGTCCCAGCTCCTACGAGCAGTACTTC | CASLPGPSSYEQYF
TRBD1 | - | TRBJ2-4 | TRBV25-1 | TGTGCCAGCAGTGGGGGGACAGATGGAAAAAACATTCAGTACTTC | CASSGGTDGKNIQYF
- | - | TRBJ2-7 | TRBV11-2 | TGTGCCAGCAGCTTAGTTGGGGCCCGCCGATACGAGCAGTACTTC | CASSLVGARRYEQYF
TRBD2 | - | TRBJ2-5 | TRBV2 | TGTGCCATCCCTAGCGGGGGGGCTCGAGAGACCCAGTACTTC | CAIPSGGARETQYF
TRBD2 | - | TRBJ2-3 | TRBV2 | TGTGCCAGCAGTGAGGCGGGAGGCCCAGATACGCAGTATTTT | CASSEAGGPDTQYF
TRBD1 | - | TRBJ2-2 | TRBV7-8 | TGTGCCAGCAGCTTCCCCGGGACAGGGGGCATTAACCCCGGGGAGCTGTTTTTT | CASSFPGTGGINPGELFF
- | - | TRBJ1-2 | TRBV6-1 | TGTGCCAGCAGTGGGACAGCTAACTATGGCTACACCTTC | CASSGTANYGYTF
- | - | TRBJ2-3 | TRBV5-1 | TGCGCCAGCAGCTTGGGCTTCGCTACGCAGTATTTT | CASSLGFATQYF
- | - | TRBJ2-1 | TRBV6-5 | TGTGCCAGCAGGCGCGGGAACGCCTACAATGAGCAGTTCTTC | CASRRGNAYNEQFF
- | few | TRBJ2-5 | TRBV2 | TGTGCCAGCAGTGAAGGAGTCAGAGCTCAAGAGACCCAGTACTTC | CASSEGVRAQETQYF
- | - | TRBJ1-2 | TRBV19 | TGTGCCAGTATGGAAGGTCAATATGGCTACACCTTC | CASMEGQYGYTF
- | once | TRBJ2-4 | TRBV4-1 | TGCGCCAGCAGCCAAGGGTTAGCCAAAAACATTCAGTACTTC | CASSQGLAKNIQYF
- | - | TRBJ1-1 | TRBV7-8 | TGTGCCAGCAGCTTAGCAGGGGCCACCGCAAGGCGCACTGAAGCTTTCTTT | CASSLAGATARRTEAFF
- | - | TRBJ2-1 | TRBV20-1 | TGCAGTGCCACGCTCCTCCATGAGCAGTTCTTC | CSATLLHEQFF
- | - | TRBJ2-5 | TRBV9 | TGTGCCAGCAGCGTACGGAGTGGGGGCCGGGAGACCCAGTACTTC | CASSVRSGGRETQYF
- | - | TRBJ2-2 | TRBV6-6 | TGTGCCAGCAGTTCCGACGGGGAGCTGTTTTTT | CASSSDGELFF
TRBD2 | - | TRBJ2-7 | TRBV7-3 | TGTGCCAGCAGTCAAGGACTAGCGGGAACCGAGCAGTACTTC | CASSQGLAGTEQYF
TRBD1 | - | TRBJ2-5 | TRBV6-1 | TGTGCCAGCAGTGAAGCGCGTGGGACAGCCAACTTCCAAGAGACCCAGTACTTC | CASSEARGTANFQETQYF
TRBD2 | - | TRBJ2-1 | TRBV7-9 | TGTGCCAGCAGCTTAGCGCGGGGGAATGAGCAGTTCTTC | CASSLARGNEQFF
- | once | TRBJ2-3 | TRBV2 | TGTGCCAGCAGTGAGGGGACAAGAGCACAGGATACGCAGTATTTT | CASSEGTRAQDTQYF